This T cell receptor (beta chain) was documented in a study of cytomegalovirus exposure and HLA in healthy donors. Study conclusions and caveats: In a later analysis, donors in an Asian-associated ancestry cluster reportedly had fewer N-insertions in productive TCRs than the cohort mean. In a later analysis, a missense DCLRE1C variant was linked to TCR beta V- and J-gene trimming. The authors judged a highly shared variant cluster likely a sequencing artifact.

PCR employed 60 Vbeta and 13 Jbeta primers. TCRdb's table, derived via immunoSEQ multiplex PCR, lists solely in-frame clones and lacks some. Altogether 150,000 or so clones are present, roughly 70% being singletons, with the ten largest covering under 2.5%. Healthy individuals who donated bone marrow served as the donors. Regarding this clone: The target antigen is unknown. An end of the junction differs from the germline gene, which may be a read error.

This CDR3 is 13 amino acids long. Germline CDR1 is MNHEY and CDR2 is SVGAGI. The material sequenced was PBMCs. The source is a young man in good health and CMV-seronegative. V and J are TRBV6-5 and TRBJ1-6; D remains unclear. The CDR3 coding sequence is TGTGCCACTATGGCGGGATCGAATTCACCCCTCAACTTT. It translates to CATMAGSNSPLNF.